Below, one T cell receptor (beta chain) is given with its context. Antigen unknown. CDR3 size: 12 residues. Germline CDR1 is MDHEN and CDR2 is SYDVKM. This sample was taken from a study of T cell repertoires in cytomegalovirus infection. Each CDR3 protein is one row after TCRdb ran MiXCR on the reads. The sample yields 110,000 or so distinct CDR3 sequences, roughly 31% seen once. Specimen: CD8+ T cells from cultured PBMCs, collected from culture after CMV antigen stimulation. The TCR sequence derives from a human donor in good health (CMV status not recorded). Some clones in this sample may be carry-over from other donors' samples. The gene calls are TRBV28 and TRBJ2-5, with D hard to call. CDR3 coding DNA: TGTTCAACCAGTGGGTACCAAGAGACCCAGTACTTC. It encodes CSTSGYQETQYF.